The 10 T cell receptor beta chains below were found in one sample sequenced in a study of T cell repertoires in cytomegalovirus infection. A single record per CDR3 protein comes from TCRdb applying MiXCR to the reads. The sample carries 650,000 to 850,000 distinct CDR3 sequences, almost 30% recorded once. Antigens of these TCRs are unknown. Sequencing was performed on cultured CD8+ T cells from PBMCs, taken from culture after CMV antigen stimulation. Receptor source: a human donor in good health (CMV status not recorded). Some clones in this sample may be carry-over from other donors' samples.

This clonotype was observed a few times. The chain links TRBV28 to TRBJ2-7, with TRBD2 as a possible D gene (6 bases). Germline lookup yields CDR1 MDHEN and CDR2 SYDVKM. Trimming stripped 5 bases from V and 2 bases from J, with 13 bases between. The CDR3 consists of 14 residues. CDR3 nucleotide sequence: TGTGCCAGCAGTGACCTCCGGGGGACCTACGAGCAGTACGTC. It encodes CASSDLRGTYEQYV.

The V and J genes are TRBV7-6 and TRBJ2-1, with no clear D. Per germline, CDR1 SGHVS and CDR2 FNYEAQ. The CDR3 totals 16 residues. V shed 5 bases and J shed 6 bases, with 20 bases lying between them. This chain's CDR3 is CASSPLRQGNVNEQFF. The CDR3 nucleotides read TGTGCCAGCAGCCCCTTGCGACAAGGGAATGTCAATGAGCAGTTCTTC.

This sequence joins TRBV28 and TRBJ2-7, with 8 nucleotides matching TRBD2. CDR1 and CDR2 from the germline V gene are MDHEN and SYDVKM. The CDR3 consists of 15 residues. Trimming removed 6 bases from V and 3 bases from J; junction bases left unmatched: 10. The DNA for the CDR3 is TGTGCCAGCAGCCATAGACGGGGGGGCCTCTACGAGCAGTACGTC. Protein sequence: CASSHRRGGLYEQYV.

J is TRBJ2-3 and V is TRBV6-2 or TRBV6-3; perhaps D is TRBD1 or TRBD2 (5 bases each). This CDR3 contains 15 residues. CDR1 is MNHEY and CDR2 is SVGEGT in the germline V gene. V shed 2 bases and J shed 2 bases, with 11 bases lying between them. The CDR3 region has the DNA TGTGCCAGCAGTTACCGGGGCTTAGCCACAGATACGCAGTATTTT. Residues: CASSYRGLATDTQYF.

The CDR3 DNA reads TGTGCCAGCAGCTATAACACGGAGCAGGGCCAAGAGACCCAGTACTTC. Protein sequence: CASSYNTEQGQETQYF. The chain links TRBV28 to TRBJ2-5; tentative D call: TRBD1 (5 bases). CDR1 MDHEN and CDR2 SYDVKM come from the germline V gene. The V gene lost 6 bases and the J gene lost 1 base, with 18 bases spanning the gap. The CDR3 sequence is 16 residues long.

Concerning this clonotype: One base away lies a much larger clone, so this may be a sequencing read error. The genes are TRBV7-8 and TRBJ1-5, with no clear D. Germline V gives CDR1 SGHVS, CDR2 FQNEAQ. This CDR3 has 16 amino acids. The CDR3: CGSSLVGLLGNQPQHF. CDR3 sequence (DNA): TGTGGCAGCAGCTTAGTGGGGTTATTAGGCAATCAGCCCCAGCATTTT.

Here the CDR3 reads CASSDSASYEQYF. CDR3 in DNA: TGTGCCAGCAGTGACAGCGCTTCCTACGAGCAGTACTTC. The V and J genes are TRBV2 and TRBJ2-7; no definite D call. Per the germline V gene, CDR1 is SNHLY and CDR2 is FYNNEI. Trimming removed 3 bases from V and 1 base from J, with 7 bases in between. The CDR3 loop spans 13 amino acids. Filled out from reference TRBV2 and TRBJ2-7, the complete variable domain reads EPEVTQTPSHQVTQMGQEVILRCVPISNHLYFYWYRQILGQKVEFLVSFYNNEISEKSEIFDDQFSVERPDGSNFTLKIRSTKLEDSAMYFCASSDSASYEQYFGPGTRLTVT.

This clonotype was seen at least ten times. The chain recombines TRBV20-1 with TRBJ2-5; TRBD2 matches 7 bases. The trim removed 4 bases at V and 0 bases at J, leaving 5 bases unmatched. Per the germline V gene, CDR1 is DFQATT and CDR2 is SNEGSKA (reference sequence). The CDR3 has 14 amino acids. The chain's CDR3 is CSAKGLPYQETQYF. DNA for the CDR3: TGCAGTGCTAAGGGACTACCTTACCAAGAGACCCAGTACTTC.

In DNA, the CDR3 is TGTGCCAGCAGCCCGGATACCCGCACTGAAGCTTTCTTT. This sequence encodes CASSPDTRTEAFF. This chain joins TRBV5-4 and TRBJ1-1; no clear D gene. Trimming stripped 4 bases from V and 4 bases from J, with 11 bases between. The germline gives CDR1 SGHNT, CDR2 YYREEE (reference sequence). The CDR3 loop spans 13 amino acids. Full variable domain (missing parts from reference TRBV5-4 and TRBJ1-1): ETGVTQSPTHLIKTRGQQVTLRCSSQSGHNTVSWYQQALGQGPQFIFQYYREEENGRGNFPPRFSGLQFPNYSSELNVNALELDDSALYLCASSPDTRTEAFFGQGTRLTVV.

This clonotype was recorded many times. This chain uses TRBV27 with TRBJ1-5, with TRBD1 identical over 9 bases. Losses at the gene ends were 5 bases for V and 4 bases for J; bases not matched to a gene: 6. The germline V gene encodes CDR1 MNHEY and CDR2 SMNVEV (reference sequence). This CDR3 spans 15 amino acids. The CDR3 nucleotides are TGTGCCAGCAGTCCTCGGGACAGGGTGAATCAGCCCCAGCATTTT. The encoded protein is CASSPRDRVNQPQHF.